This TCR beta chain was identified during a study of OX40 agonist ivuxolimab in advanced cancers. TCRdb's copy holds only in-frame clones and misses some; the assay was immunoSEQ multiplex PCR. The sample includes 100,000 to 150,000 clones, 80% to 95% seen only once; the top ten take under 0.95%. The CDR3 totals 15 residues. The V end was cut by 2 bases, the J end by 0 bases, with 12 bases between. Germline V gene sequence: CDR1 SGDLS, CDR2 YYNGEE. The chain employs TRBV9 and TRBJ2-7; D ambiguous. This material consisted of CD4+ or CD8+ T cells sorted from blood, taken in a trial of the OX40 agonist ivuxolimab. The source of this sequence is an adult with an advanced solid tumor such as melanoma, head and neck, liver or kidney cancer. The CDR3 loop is CASSVNTANSYEQYF. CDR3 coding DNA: TGTGCCAGCAGCGTGAACACAGCTAACTCCTACGAGCAGTACTTC.